The rows below give T cell receptor beta chains drawn from one sample of a study of CD8 T cells in Susac syndrome. One entry per CDR3 protein results from TCRdb running MiXCR on the immunoSEQ multiplex PCR reads. Of 75,000 to 100,000 distinct CDR3 sequences in the sample, nearly 95% are singletons; the top ten hold roughly 0.97%. The sequenced material came from CD8+ T cells from PBMCs. Receptors were obtained from a human donor with Susac syndrome. The CDR3 runs from the conserved cysteine through the conserved F or W. A D gene is named only where the DNA matches it firmly. Some rows have no size entry. The others give once, few or many, or a class for an expanded clone.

V	size	D	J	DNA	CDR3
TRBV11-2	.	.	TRBJ1-1	TGTGCCAGCAGCTCCCTCTCCACTGAAGCTTTCTTT	CASSSLSTEAFF
TRBV5-6	.	TRBD1	TRBJ2-1	TGTGCCAGCAGCGGGACAGGGTCACCTGAGCAGTTCTTC	CASSGTGSPEQFF
TRBV7-2	.	.	TRBJ2-7	TGTGCCAGCAGCCTTGACAGCCGGGGGTACTCCTACGAGCAGTACTTC	CASSLDSRGYSYEQYF
TRBV12-3/TRBV12-4	few	.	TRBJ2-3	TGTGCCAGCAGTTTAGTCGGGGGCACAGATACGCAGTATTTT	CASSLVGGTDTQYF
TRBV12-3/TRBV12-4	.	TRBD1	TRBJ2-7	TGTGCCAGCAGGCCTACAGGGGGCTCCGAGCAGTACTTC	CASRPTGGSEQYF
TRBV15	.	.	TRBJ2-2	TGTGCCACCAGGCTCACCCGAAATTCCGGGGAGCTGTTTTTT	CATRLTRNSGELFF
TRBV7-9	.	.	TRBJ2-4	TGTGCCAGCAGCCCAAACCCAACGGCCAAAAACATTCAGTACTTC	CASSPNPTAKNIQYF
TRBV5-6	once	.	TRBJ2-1	TGTGCCAGCAGCTTGGCTATCAACAATGAGCAGTTCTTC	CASSLAINNEQFF
TRBV10-3	.	TRBD1	TRBJ2-5	TGTGCCATCAGTGAGGGAAGACTATCCGGGACAGCTTTCCAAGAGACCCAGTACTTC	CAISEGRLSGTAFQETQYF
TRBV7-6	once	.	TRBJ2-7	TGTGCCAGCAGCCCACGGTGGGCGCGGGGATCCTACGAGCAGTACTTC	CASSPRWARGSYEQYF
TRBV29-1	.	TRBD2	TRBJ2-5	TGCAGCGTTGAAGGACGGGAGGGCATACCGGTGGAGACCCAGTACTTC	CSVEGREGIPVETQYF
TRBV4-1	.	TRBD2	TRBJ2-1	TGCGCCAGCAGCCAAGAGGGTGTAGCGGGAGCGGCAAATGAGCAGTTCTTC	CASSQEGVAGAANEQFF
TRBV11-2	.	.	TRBJ2-6	TGTGCCAGCAGCCCCAGTAGGTGGTCCGCGGGCTCTGGGGCCAACGTCCTGACTTTC	CASSPSRWSAGSGANVLTF
TRBV4-3	.	.	TRBJ2-7	TGCGCCAGCAGCCAAGATCATGAGGGGTTCGAGCAGTACTTC	CASSQDHEGFEQYF
TRBV12-3/TRBV12-4	.	.	TRBJ2-2	TGTGCCAGCAGTTCTACCCCATCTGAACATAAGGGGGATCGGAACACCGGGGAGCTGTTTTTT	CASSSTPSEHKGDRNTGELFF
TRBV4-3	.	TRBD2	TRBJ2-1	TGCGCCAGCAGTCCTCACGGGACTAGCGGGAGGGGTGAGCAGTTCTTC	CASSPHGTSGRGEQFF
TRBV6-5	.	.	TRBJ2-5	TGTGCCTCCTCCGAGCCGCGGGAGACCCAGTACTTC	CASSEPRETQYF
TRBV18	.	.	TRBJ1-2	TGTGCCAGCTCACCTGTACCCAACTATGGCTACACCTTC	CASSPVPNYGYTF
TRBV30	once	.	TRBJ2-1	TGTGCCTGGAGTGTACCCAGGGAGCAGTTCTTC	CAWSVPREQFF
TRBV7-9	.	TRBD2	TRBJ2-7	TGTGCCAGCAGCTTAGATACTAGCGGGAGGGTCTACGAGCAGTACTTC	CASSLDTSGRVYEQYF
TRBV7-9	.	.	TRBJ1-2	TGTGCCAGCAGCCCGAGAGAGGGGTGGAATGGCTACACCTTC	CASSPREGWNGYTF
TRBV11-1	.	.	TRBJ2-1	TGTGCCAGCAGCTTCCAACTAGAAGGGTATAATGAGCAGTTCTTC	CASSFQLEGYNEQFF
TRBV27	.	.	TRBJ2-1	TGTGCCAGCCAATCAATCGGGGTCTACAATGAGCAGTTCTTC	CASQSIGVYNEQFF
TRBV12-3/TRBV12-4	.	.	TRBJ1-6	TGTGCCAGCAGTCCCCAGGGTACGTATAATTCACCCCTCCACTTT	CASSPQGTYNSPLHF
TRBV3-1	.	.	TRBJ2-5	TGTGCCAGCAGCCCGTGGGACACACAAGAGACCCAGTACTTC	CASSPWDTQETQYF
TRBV5-4	.	.	TRBJ2-5	TGTGCCAGCAGCCTCAGTTTTATCGGGCCGGAGACCCAGTACTTC	CASSLSFIGPETQYF
TRBV20-1	.	.	TRBJ1-2	TGCAGTGCTAGTGTTGGGGACTATGGCTACACCTTC	CSASVGDYGYTF
TRBV7-9	.	.	TRBJ2-1	TGTGCCAGCAGCCCACCAGGGGAGCAGTTCTTC	CASSPPGEQFF
TRBV6-6	.	.	TRBJ1-5	TGTGCCAGCAGTCCCTATAGCAATCAGCCCCAGCATTTT	CASSPYSNQPQHF
TRBV15	.	TRBD1	TRBJ2-1	TGTGCCACCAGCAGAGATGGGACAGGGGCGCATGAGCAGTTCTTC	CATSRDGTGAHEQFF
TRBV14	.	.	TRBJ2-2	TGTGCCAGCAGCCAAGACCTACCCGAGGAGCTGTTTTTT	CASSQDLPEELFF
TRBV4-2	.	.	TRBJ1-3	TGTGCCAGCAGCCAAGAGGACGCAGACACCTCTGGAAACACCATATATTTT	CASSQEDADTSGNTIYF
TRBV18	.	TRBD1	TRBJ2-5	TGTGCCAGCGCTTCGGAGTGGACAGGGAAAGAGACCCAGTACTTC	CASASEWTGKETQYF
TRBV7-9	.	.	TRBJ1-3	TGTGCCAGCAGTCAACCCGGAGTCTCTGGAAACACCATATATTTT	CASSQPGVSGNTIYF
TRBV29-1	.	TRBD2	TRBJ2-3	TGCAGCGTGGCCGGGACTAGCGGGAGGGCAGATACGCAGTATTTT	CSVAGTSGRADTQYF
TRBV27	.	.	TRBJ2-7	TGTGCCAGCAGTCCGAGTACGGGTCCCATCCCCTACGAGCAGTACTTC	CASSPSTGPIPYEQYF
TRBV6-4	.	TRBD1	TRBJ2-3	TGTGCCAGCAGTGACCGGGACAGGGGCACAGATACGCAGTATTTT	CASSDRDRGTDTQYF
TRBV12-3/TRBV12-4	.	.	TRBJ1-5	TGTGCCAGCAGCCCTGGCAGGGGCAACCAGCCCCAGCATTTT	CASSPGRGNQPQHF
TRBV28	.	TRBD2	TRBJ2-1	TGTGCCAGCAGCCCCCCGGGACTAGCGATAGATGAGCAGTTCTTC	CASSPPGLAIDEQFF
TRBV6-5	.	.	TRBJ1-1	TGTGCCAGCAGTCTGGACATTAACACTGAAGCTTTCTTT	CASSLDINTEAFF
TRBV24-1	.	.	TRBJ1-5	TGTGCCACCAGTGATGGGGCCACTCCGGTGCCCCAGCATTTT	CATSDGATPVPQHF
TRBV14	.	TRBD1	TRBJ1-2	TGTGCCAGCAGCCTCTCCATGGACAGGGCTAATGGCTACACCTTC	CASSLSMDRANGYTF
TRBV30	.	TRBD2	TRBJ2-1	TGTGCCTGGAGTCCTAGCGGCTTAGGGGATGAGCAGTTCTTC	CAWSPSGLGDEQFF
TRBV9	once	.	TRBJ2-3	TGTGCCAGCAGCGTAGGTGGAGGAGATACGCAGTATTTT	CASSVGGGDTQYF
TRBV20-1	.	.	TRBJ1-5	TGCAGTGCTAGGGCGGGGAGGGGAGGTCAGCCCCAGCATTTT	CSARAGRGGQPQHF
TRBV25-1	.	TRBD2	TRBJ2-3	TGTGCCAGCAGTTGGGAGGGGACTTACACAGATACGCAGTATTTT	CASSWEGTYTDTQYF
TRBV3-1	.	.	TRBJ1-5	TGTGCCAGCAGCCAAGAAGGCACCGGAACCCAGCCCCAGCATTTT	CASSQEGTGTQPQHF
TRBV6-4	.	.	TRBJ1-5	TGTGCCAGCAGTGACAGGAGAGGGAGTGATAGGTCCCAGCATTTT	CASSDRRGSDRSQHF
TRBV15	.	.	TRBJ1-1	TGTGCCACCAGTGAGGCCTACACTGAAGCTTTCTTT	CATSEAYTEAFF
TRBV5-1	.	TRBD1	TRBJ2-3	TGCGCCAGCAGCTTGACCCCCGGGACAGGGTTAGATACGCAGTATTTT	CASSLTPGTGLDTQYF
TRBV19	.	TRBD2	TRBJ2-7	TGTGCCAGCGGGGGAGGCGGGAGATCTAACGAGCAGTACTTC	CASGGGGRSNEQYF
TRBV3-1	.	.	TRBJ2-5	TGTGCCAGCAGTGGGACTGCAGGGACCCAGTACTTC	CASSGTAGTQYF
TRBV27	.	TRBD1	TRBJ1-2	TGTGCCAGCAGTCCATCCGGGACAGGGGGGTCAATCTATGGCTACACCTTC	CASSPSGTGGSIYGYTF